This TCR beta chain was recovered during a study of regulatory dendritic cells for organ transplantation (dated by TCRdb to between 2016 and 2019). Background on the whole study: To make regulatory dendritic cells, monocytes were cultured with vitamin D3 on days 0 and 4, plus IL-10 on day 4. On day 6, LPS was added to the DC cultures to test how the DCs responded to a strong maturation-inducing agent. The TCRbeta repertoires of sorted naive and memory CD4+ and CD8+ T cells were sequenced before and after allostimulation with regulatory or mature dendritic cells. What the research found in general, with its limitations: Repertoires were highly diverse in naive CD4+ and CD8+ T cells, less diverse in memory cells, and most oligoclonal in memory CD8+ cells. Expansion of memory CD8+ clones was induced by allostimulation in both subjects, but more limited expansion appeared to be induced by regulatory dendritic cells than by mature dendritic cells. The authors pointed out considerable heterogeneity between individuals in the alloreactive memory CD8+ T cell pool, and only a couple of subjects were sequenced. Of the resting subsets, the one holding the most alloreactive TCR clonotypes was memory CD8+ T cells.

TCRbeta CDR3 regions were amplified by multiplexed two-step PCR using Vbeta-specific forward primers and Jbeta-specific reverse primers. Through the immunoSEQ service, the TCRbeta libraries were run on an Illumina instrument for sequencing. Turning to the authors' computational methods: V, D and J genes were assigned using IMGT annotation, and counts were corrected for multiplex PCR bias using synthetic CDR3 analogues. The immunoSEQ Analyzer calculated repertoire clonality as one minus the normalized Shannon entropy. Clonal expansion was defined by Fisher's exact test with Benjamini-Hochberg false discovery rate control, using two-tailed P<0.01. Imported from immuneACCESS, the table was reduced by TCRdb to in-frame sequences with V and J called. These copies leave out some clones; in studies compared against another copy, an unresolved V gene accounts for under half, and the cause of the remainder is not known. The DNA was the basis for D and trimming; V, J and clone size are from that table. The sample table records about 7,800 clones; less than 75% of these occur just once. The top ten hold about 3.5% of the sample.

For this clone: What antigen it recognizes has not been identified. Per-base quality was not reported, and no clone a single base away is much larger than it.

Sorted T cell subsets were CFSE-labeled and co-cultured for around five days with allogeneic regulatory or mature dendritic cells at a 1:10 DC:T ratio. Naive T cells were sorted as CD45RA+ and memory T cells as CD45RO+ CD4+ or CD8+ cells by FACS. The T cells used for TCR sequencing were obtained from a couple of healthy control subjects. Genomic DNA was extracted with the Qiagen DNeasy Blood & Tissue Kit. Sequencing used memory CD4+ T cells from blood cultured with dendritic cells. Sample cell subset or site, as interpreted from the label and publication: CD45RO+ memory T cells. The clonotype originates from a human donor in good health.

This receptor has the CDR3 CASSLRSGTAQNTGELFF. At the DNA level, the sequence is TGCGCCAGCAGCTTAAGGTCCGGGACAGCCCAGAACACCGGGGAGCTGTTTTTT. The receptor chain draws on TRBV5-1 and TRBJ2-2; 7 bases in between match TRBD1. Taken from cysteine to phenylalanine, the CDR3 has 18 residues. Kept here is only the CDR3 DNA, which spans 54 bases and is read in frame from base 1. V ends up 2 bases short and J 1 base short, with an unmatched junction base count of 11. The germline V gene gives CDR1 as SGHRS and CDR2 as YFSETQ.